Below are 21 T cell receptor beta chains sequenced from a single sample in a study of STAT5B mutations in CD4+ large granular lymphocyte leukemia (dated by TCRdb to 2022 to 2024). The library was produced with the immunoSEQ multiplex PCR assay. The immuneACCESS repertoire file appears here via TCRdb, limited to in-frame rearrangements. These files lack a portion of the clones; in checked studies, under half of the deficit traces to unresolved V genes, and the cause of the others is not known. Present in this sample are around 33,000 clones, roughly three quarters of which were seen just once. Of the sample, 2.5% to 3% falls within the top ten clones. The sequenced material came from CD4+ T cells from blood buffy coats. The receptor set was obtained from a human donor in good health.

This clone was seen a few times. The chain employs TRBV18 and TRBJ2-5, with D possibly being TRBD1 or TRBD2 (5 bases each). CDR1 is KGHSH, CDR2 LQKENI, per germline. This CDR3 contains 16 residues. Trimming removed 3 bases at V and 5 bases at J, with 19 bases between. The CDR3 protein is CASSPASSGSRETQYF. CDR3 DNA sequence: TGTGCCAGCTCACCGGCCTCCTCAGGGAGCAGGGAGACCCAGTACTTC.

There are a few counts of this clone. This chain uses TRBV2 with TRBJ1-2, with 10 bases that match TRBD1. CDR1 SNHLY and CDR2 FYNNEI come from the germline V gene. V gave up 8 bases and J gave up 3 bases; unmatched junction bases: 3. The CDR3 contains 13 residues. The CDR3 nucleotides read TGTGCCAGCTCGACAGGGGGCGACTATGGCTACACCTTC. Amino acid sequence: CASSTGGDYGYTF.

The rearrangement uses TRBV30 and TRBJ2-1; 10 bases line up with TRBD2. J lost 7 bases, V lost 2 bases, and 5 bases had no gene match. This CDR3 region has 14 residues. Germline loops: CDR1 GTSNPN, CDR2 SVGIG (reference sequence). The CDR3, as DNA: TGTGCCTGGAGTTTAATAGCGGGGGGTAATGAGCAGTTCTTC. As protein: CAWSLIAGGNEQFF.

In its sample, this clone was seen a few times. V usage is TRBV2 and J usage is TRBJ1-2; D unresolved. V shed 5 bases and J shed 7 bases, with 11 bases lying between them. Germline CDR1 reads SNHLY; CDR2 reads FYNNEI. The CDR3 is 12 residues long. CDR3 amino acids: CASSKTGGGYTF. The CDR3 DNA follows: TGTGCCAGCAGTAAAACCGGCGGTGGCTACACCTTC.

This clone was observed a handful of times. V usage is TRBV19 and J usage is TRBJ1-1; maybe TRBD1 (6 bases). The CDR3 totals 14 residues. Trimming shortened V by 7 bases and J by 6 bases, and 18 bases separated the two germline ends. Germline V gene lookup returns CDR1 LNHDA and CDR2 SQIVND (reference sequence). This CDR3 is CASTPRGSGPEAFF. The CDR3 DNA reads TGTGCCAGTACCCCGAGGGGGTCCGGCCCTGAAGCTTTCTTT.

The CDR3 sequence: CASSILGTGLPTGEGYTF. The CDR3 bases are TGTGCCAGCAGTATACTCGGGACAGGCCTACCAACGGGTGAAGGCTACACCTTC. J is TRBJ1-2 and V is TRBV28, with 8 bases lining up with TRBD1. The CDR3 contains 18 residues. CDR1 is MDHEN, CDR2 SYDVKM, per germline. J was trimmed by 8 bases and V by 5 bases; bases with no gene match: 22.

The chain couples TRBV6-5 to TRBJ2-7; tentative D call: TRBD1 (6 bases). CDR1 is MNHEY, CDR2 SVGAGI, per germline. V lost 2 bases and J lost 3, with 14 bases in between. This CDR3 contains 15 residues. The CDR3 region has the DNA TGTGCCAGCAGTTACGAAGGAACAGGGATCTACGAGCAGTACTTC. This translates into CASSYEGTGIYEQYF.

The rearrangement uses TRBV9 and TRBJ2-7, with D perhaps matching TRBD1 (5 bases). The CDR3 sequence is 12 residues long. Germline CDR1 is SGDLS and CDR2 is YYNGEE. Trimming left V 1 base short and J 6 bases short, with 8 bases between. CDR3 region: CASSVSGFEQYF. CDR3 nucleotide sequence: TGTGCCAGCAGCGTATCAGGGTTCGAGCAGTACTTC.

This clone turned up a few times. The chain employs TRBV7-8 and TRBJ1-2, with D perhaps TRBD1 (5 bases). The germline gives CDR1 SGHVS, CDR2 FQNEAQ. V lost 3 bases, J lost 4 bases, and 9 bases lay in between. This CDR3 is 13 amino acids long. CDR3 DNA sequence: TGTGCCAGCAGCTTCGACAGCGTCTATGGCTACACCTTC. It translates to CASSFDSVYGYTF.

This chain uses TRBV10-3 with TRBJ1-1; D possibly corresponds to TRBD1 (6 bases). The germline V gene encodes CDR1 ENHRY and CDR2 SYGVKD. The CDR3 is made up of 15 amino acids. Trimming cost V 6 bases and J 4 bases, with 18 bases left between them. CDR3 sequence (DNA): TGTGCCATCAGGGTGAGCAGGCAGGGGTTCACTGAAGCTTTCTTT. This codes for CAIRVSRQGFTEAFF.

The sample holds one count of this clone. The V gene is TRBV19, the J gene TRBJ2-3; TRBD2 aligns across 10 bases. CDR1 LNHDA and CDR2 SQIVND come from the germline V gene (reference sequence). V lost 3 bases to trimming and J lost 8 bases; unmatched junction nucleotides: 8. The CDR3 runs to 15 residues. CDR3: CASSISAGGSGTQYF. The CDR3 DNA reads TGTGCCAGTAGTATCTCAGCGGGGGGGAGTGGTACGCAGTATTTT.

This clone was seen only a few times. CDR3 region: CASSLVTREVTEAFF. The CDR3 DNA follows: TGTGCCAGCAGCTTGGTCACCAGGGAGGTCACTGAAGCTTTCTTT. The rearrangement uses TRBV5-6 and TRBJ1-1; tentative D call: TRBD1 (5 bases). CDR1 and CDR2 from the germline V gene are SGHDT and YYEEEE. The CDR3 is 15 amino acids. V was trimmed by 0 bases and J by 4 bases, leaving 13 bases between them.

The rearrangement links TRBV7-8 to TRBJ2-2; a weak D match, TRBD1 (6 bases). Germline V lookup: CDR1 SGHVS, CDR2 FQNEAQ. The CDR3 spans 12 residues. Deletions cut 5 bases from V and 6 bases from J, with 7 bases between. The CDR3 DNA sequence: TGTGCCAGCAGCCCAGGGGCCGGGGAGCTGTTTTTT. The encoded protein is CASSPGAGELFF.

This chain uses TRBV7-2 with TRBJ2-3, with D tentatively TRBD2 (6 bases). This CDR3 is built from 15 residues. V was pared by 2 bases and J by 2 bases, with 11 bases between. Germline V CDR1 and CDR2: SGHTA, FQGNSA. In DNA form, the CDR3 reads TGTGCCAGCAGCTTATCGACTAGTTTCACAGATACGCAGTATTTT. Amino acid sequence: CASSLSTSFTDTQYF. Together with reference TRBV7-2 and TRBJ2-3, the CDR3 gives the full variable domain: GAGVSQSPSNKVTEKGKDVELRCDPISGHTALYWYRQSLGQGLEFLIYFQGNSAPDKSGLPSDRFSAERTGGSVSTLTIQRTQQEDSAVYLCASSLSTSFTDTQYFGPGTRLTVL.

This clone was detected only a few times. CDR3 sequence reads: CASSHRGGEAFF. In DNA form, the CDR3 reads TGCGCCAGCAGCCACCGGGGGGGCGAAGCTTTCTTT. The chain recombines TRBV5-1 with TRBJ1-1; a weak D match, TRBD1 (6 bases). V gave up 4 bases and J gave up 8 bases, with 12 bases separating them. Per the germline V gene, CDR1 is SGHRS and CDR2 is YFSETQ. This CDR3 contains 12 residues.

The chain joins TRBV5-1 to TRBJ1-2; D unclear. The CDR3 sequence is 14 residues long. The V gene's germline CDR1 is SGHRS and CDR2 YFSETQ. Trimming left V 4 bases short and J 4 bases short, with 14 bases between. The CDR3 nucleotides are TGCGCCAGCAGCCTCTCCATTGAGGGCTATGGCTACACCTTC. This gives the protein CASSLSIEGYGYTF. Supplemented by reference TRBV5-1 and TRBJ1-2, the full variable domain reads KAGVTQTPRYLIKTRGQQVTLSCSPISGHRSVSWYQQTPGQGLQFLFEYFSETQRNKGNFPGRFSGRQFSNSRSEMNVSTLELGDSALYLCASSLSIEGYGYTFGSGTRLTVV.

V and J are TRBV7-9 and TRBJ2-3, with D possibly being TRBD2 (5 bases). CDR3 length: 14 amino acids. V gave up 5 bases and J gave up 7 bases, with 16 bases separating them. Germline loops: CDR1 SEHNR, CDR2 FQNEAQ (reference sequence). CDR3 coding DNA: TGTGCCAGCAGCCCCCATTGGAGGATGTATACGCAGTATTTT. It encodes CASSPHWRMYTQYF.

This chain's CDR3 is CASSSVGTQYF. DNA of the CDR3: TGTGCCAGCAGTTCCGTGGGGACCCAGTACTTC. This rearrangement joins TRBV6-5 to TRBJ2-5; D is undetermined. This CDR3 comprises 11 residues. V was shortened by 4 bases and J by 7 bases, with 7 bases between the two germline ends. Germline CDR1 and CDR2: MNHEY and SVGAGI.

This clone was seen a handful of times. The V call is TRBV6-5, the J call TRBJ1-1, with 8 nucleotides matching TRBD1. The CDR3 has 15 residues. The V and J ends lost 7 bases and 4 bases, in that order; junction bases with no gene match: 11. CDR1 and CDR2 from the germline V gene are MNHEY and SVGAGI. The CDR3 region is CASIPPGGRGTEAFF. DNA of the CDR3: TGTGCCAGCATCCCTCCAGGGGGCCGAGGCACTGAAGCTTTCTTT.

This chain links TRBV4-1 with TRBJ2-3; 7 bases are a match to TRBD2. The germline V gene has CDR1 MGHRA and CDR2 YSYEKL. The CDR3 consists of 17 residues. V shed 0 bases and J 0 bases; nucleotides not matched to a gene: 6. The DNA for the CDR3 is TGCGCCAGCAGCCAAGATATCCCGGGGGGAAGCACAGATACGCAGTATTTT. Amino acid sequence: CASSQDIPGGSTDTQYF.

The CDR3 loop is CASSSRDRVRPLHF. The CDR3 nucleotides are TGTGCCAGCAGTTCTCGGGACCGCGTAAGGCCCCTCCACTTT. The chain links TRBV6-5 to TRBJ1-6; maybe TRBD1 (5 bases). The CDR3 contains 14 residues. The germline CDR1 and CDR2 sequences are MNHEY and SVGAGI. With 4 bases removed from V and 13 bases from J, the gap between germline ends came to 17 bases.